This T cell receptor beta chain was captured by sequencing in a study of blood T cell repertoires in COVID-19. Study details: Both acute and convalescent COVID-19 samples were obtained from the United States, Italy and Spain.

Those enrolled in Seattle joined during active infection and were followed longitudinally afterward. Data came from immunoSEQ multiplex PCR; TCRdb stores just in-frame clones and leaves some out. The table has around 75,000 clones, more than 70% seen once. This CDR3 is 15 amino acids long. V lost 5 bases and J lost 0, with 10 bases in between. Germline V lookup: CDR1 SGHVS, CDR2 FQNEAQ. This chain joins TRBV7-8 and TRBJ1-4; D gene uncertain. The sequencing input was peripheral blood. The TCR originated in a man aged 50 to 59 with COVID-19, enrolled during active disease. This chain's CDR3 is CASSPPTTTNEKLFF. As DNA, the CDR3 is TGTGCCAGCAGCCCACCGACAACAACTAATGAAAAACTGTTTTTT.